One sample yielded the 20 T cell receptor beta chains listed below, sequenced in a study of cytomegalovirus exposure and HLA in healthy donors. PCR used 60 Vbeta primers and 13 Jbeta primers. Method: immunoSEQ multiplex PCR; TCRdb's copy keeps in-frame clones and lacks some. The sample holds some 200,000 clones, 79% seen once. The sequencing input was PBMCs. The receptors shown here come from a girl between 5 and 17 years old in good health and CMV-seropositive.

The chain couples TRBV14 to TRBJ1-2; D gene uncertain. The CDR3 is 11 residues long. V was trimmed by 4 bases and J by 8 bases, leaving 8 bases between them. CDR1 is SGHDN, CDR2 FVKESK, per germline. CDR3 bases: TGTGCCAGCAGCCTTCCGGGGGGCTACACCTTC. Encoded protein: CASSLPGGYTF.

CDR3: CAITDRGSSGANVLTF. CDR3 sequence (DNA): TGTGCCATCACCGACAGGGGGAGCTCTGGGGCCAACGTCCTGACTTTC. The chain has TRBV10-3 and TRBJ2-6, with 9 bases lining up with TRBD1. The junction had 4 bases not matched to a gene; V was cut back by 7 bases and J by 0 bases. The CDR3 runs 16 residues. CDR1 is ENHRY, CDR2 SYGVKD, per germline.

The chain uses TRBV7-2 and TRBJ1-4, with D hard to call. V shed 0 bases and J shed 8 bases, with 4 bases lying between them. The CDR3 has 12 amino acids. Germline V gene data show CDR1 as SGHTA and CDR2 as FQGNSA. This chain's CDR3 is CASSLAREKLFF. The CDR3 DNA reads TGTGCCAGCAGCTTAGCGCGGGAAAAACTGTTTTTT.

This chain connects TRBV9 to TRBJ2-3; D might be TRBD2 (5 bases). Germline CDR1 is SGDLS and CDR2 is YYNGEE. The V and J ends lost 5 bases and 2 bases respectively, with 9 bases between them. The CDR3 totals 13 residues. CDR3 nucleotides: TGTGCCAGCAGTGGACTGTCCACAGATACGCAGTATTTT. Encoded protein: CASSGLSTDTQYF.

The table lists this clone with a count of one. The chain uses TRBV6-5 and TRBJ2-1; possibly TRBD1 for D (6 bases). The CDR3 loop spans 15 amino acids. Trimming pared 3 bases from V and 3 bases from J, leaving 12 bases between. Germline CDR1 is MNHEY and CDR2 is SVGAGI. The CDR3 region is CASSYDAGDYNEQFF. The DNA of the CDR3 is TGTGCCAGCAGTTATGATGCAGGGGACTACAATGAGCAGTTCTTC.

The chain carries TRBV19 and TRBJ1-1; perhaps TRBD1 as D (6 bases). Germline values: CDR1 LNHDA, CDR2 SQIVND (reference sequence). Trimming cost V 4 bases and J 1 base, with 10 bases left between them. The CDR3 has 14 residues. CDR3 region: CASSTGQRNTEAFF. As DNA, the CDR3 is TGTGCCAGTAGTACAGGACAGAGGAACACTGAAGCTTTCTTT. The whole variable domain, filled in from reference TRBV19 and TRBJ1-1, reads DGGITQSPKYLFRKEGQNVTLSCEQNLNHDAMYWYRQDPGQGLRLIYYSQIVNDFQKGDIAEGYSVSREKKESFPLTVTSAQKNPTAFYLCASSTGQRNTEAFFGQGTRLTVV.

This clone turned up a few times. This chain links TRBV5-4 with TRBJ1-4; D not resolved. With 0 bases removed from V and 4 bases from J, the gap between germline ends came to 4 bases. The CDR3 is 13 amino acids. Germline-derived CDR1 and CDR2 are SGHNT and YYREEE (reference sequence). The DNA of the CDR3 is TGTGCCAGCAGCTTGGGCGGTAATGAAAAACTGTTTTTT. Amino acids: CASSLGGNEKLFF.

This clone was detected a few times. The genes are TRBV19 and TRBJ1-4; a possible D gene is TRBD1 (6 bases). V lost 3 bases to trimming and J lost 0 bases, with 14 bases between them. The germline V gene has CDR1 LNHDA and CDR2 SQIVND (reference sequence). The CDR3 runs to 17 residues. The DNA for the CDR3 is TGTGCCAGTAGTATCGAGGGCAGGGGAGCAACTAATGAAAAACTGTTTTTT. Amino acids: CASSIEGRGATNEKLFF.

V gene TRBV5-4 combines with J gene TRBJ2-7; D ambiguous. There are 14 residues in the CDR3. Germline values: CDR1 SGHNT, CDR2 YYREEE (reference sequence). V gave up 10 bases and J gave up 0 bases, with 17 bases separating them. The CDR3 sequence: CAWFQPAVSYEQYF. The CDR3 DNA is TGTGCCTGGTTTCAACCCGCAGTCTCCTACGAGCAGTACTTC.

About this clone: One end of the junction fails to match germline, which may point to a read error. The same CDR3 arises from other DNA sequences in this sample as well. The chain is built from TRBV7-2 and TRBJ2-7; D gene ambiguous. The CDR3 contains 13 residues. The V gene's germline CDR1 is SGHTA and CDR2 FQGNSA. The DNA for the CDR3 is TGTGCCAGCAGTTTAGCACAGACCTACGAGCAGTACTTC. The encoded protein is CASSLAQTYEQYF.

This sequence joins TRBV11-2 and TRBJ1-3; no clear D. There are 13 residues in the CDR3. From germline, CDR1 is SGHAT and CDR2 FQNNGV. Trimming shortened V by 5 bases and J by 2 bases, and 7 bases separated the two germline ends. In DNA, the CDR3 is TGTGCCAGCAGCCTGAGAACTGGAAACACCATATATTTT. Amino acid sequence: CASSLRTGNTIYF.

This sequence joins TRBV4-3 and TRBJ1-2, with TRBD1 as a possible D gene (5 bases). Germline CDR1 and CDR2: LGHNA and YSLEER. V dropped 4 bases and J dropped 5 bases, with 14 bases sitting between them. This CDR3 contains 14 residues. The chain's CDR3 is CASSPGVGGYGYTF. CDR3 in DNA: TGCGCCAGCAGCCCCGGGGTGGGGGGGTATGGCTACACCTTC.

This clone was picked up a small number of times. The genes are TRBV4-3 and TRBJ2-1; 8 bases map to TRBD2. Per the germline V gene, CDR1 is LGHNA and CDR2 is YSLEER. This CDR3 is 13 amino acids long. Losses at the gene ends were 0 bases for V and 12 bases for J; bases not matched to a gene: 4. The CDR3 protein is CASSQDSAGGQFF. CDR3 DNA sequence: TGCGCCAGCAGCCAAGATTCGGCGGGGGGGCAGTTCTTC.

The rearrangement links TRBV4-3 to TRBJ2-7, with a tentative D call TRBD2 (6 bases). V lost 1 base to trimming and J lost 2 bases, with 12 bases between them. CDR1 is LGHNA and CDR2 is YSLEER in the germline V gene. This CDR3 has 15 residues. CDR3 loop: CASSQGEEGPYEQYF. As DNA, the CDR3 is TGCGCCAGCAGCCAAGGAGAGGAGGGCCCCTACGAGCAGTACTTC.

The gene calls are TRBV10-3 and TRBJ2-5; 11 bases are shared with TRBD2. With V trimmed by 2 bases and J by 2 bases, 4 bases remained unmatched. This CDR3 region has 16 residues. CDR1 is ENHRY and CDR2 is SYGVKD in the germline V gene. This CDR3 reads CAISETSGGSQETQYF. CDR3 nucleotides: TGTGCCATCAGTGAGACTAGCGGGGGATCACAAGAGACCCAGTACTTC.

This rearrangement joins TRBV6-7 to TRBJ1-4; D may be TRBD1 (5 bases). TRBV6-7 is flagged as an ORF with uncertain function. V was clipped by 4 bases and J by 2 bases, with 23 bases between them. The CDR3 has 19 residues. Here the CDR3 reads CASSCTAYSGGPTNEKLFF. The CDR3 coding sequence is TGTGCCAGCAGTTGCACAGCCTACTCCGGGGGACCTACTAATGAAAAACTGTTTTTT.

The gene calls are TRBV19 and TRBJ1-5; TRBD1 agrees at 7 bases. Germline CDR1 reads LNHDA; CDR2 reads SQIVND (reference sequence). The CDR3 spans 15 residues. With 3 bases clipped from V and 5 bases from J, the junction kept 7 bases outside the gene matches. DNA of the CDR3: TGTGCCAGTAGTATTTTGGTGGGGACAGATCAGCCCCAGCATTTT. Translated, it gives CASSILVGTDQPQHF.

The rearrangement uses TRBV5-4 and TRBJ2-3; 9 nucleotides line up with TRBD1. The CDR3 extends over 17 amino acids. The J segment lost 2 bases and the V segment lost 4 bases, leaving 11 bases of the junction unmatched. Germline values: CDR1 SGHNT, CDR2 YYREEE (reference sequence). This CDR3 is CASSPGFRTGVTDTQYF. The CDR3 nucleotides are TGTGCCAGCAGCCCCGGCTTCAGGACAGGGGTCACAGATACGCAGTATTTT. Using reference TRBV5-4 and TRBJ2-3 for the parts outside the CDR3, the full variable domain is ETGVTQSPTHLIKTRGQQVTLRCSSQSGHNTVSWYQQALGQGPQFIFQYYREEENGRGNFPPRFSGLQFPNYSSELNVNALELDDSALYLCASSPGFRTGVTDTQYFGPGTRLTVL.

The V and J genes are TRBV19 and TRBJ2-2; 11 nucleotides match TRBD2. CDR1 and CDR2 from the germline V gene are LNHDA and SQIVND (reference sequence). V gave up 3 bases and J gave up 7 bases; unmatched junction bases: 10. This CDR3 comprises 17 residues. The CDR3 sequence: CASSMLRTSGPYGELFF. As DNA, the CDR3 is TGTGCCAGTAGTATGTTGAGGACTAGCGGGCCATACGGGGAGCTGTTTTTT.

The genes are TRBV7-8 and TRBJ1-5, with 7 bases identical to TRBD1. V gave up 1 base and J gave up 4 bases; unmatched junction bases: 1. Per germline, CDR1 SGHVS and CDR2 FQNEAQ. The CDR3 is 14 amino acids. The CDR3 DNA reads TGTGCCAGCAGCTTAGGACAGGGTAATCAGCCCCAGCATTTT. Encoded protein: CASSLGQGNQPQHF.